One T cell receptor (beta chain) is described in this entry. What it recognizes is unknown. V lost 5 bases to trimming and J lost 6 bases, with 17 bases between them. Germline V gene lookup returns CDR1 MNHEY and CDR2 SMNVEV (reference sequence). The CDR3 loop spans 14 amino acids. The data were taken from a study of shared clonotypes between healthy human individuals. Regarding the study as a whole: For sorted subsets, rarefaction showed incomplete sequencing despite large depth. The study generally estimated greater richness for naive than memory subsets.

CD8 cells classed as naive were CD45RO-negative and positively selected for CCR7, excluding terminally differentiated effector memory CD45RA+ cells. Here immunoSEQ multiplex PCR was the method, and the copy in TCRdb shows in-frame clones only, minus some. In the table there are roughly 810,000 clones, about 96% of which are singletons. This chain uses TRBV27 with TRBJ2-7, with D possibly TRBD2 on 5 matching bases. The specimen was naive CD8+ T cells sorted from blood. The sequence derives from a man aged 30 to 45 in good health. The CDR3 sequence is CASSPKADSTEQYF. The CDR3 region has the DNA TGTGCCAGCAGTCCCAAAGCGGACTCCACCGAGCAGTACTTC.